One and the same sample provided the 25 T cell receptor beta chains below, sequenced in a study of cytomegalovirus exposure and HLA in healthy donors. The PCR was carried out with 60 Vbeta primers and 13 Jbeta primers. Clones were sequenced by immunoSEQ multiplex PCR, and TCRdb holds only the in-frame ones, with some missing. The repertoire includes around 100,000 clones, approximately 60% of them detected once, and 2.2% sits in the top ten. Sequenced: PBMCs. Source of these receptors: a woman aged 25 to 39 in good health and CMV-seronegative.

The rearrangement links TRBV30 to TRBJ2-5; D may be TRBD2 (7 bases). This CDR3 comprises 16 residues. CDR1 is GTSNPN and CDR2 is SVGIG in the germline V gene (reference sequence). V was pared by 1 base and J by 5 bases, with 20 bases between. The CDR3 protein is CAWSGYGGTRGETQYF. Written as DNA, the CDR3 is TGTGCCTGGAGTGGTTACGGGGGGACACGTGGGGAGACCCAGTACTTC.

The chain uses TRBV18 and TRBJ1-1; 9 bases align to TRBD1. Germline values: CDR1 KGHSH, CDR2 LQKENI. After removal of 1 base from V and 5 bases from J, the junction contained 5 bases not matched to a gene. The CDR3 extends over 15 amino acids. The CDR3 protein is CASSPQRQGGTEAFF. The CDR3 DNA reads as TGTGCCAGCTCACCACAACGACAGGGGGGAACTGAAGCTTTCTTT.

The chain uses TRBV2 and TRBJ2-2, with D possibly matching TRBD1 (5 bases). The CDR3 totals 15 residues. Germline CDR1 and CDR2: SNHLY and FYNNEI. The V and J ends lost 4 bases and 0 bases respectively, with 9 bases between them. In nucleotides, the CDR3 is TGTGCCAGCAGTGGCAGGGCCTCGAACACCGGGGAGCTGTTTTTT. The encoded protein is CASSGRASNTGELFF.

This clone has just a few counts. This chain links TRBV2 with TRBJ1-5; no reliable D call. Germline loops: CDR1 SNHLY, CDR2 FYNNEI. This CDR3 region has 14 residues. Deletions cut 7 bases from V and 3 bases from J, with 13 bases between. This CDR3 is CASKMGQYNQPQHF. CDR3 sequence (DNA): TGTGCCAGCAAGATGGGCCAGTACAATCAGCCCCAGCATTTT.

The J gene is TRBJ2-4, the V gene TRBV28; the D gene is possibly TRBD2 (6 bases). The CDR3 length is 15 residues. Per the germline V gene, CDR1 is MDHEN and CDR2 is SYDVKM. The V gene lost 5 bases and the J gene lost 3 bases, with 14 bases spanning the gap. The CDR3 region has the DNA TGTGCCAGCAGTCCCGGGGAGGTGAGCAAAAACATTCAGTACTTC. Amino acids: CASSPGEVSKNIQYF.

CDR3 coding DNA: TGTGCCAGCAGCCCGCTGACTAGCGGATCGTACAATGAGCAGTTCTTC. This encodes CASSPLTSGSYNEQFF. The chain couples TRBV14 to TRBJ2-1; 9 bases are shared with TRBD2. CDR1 and CDR2 (germline): SGHDN, FVKESK. J gave up 4 bases and V 4 bases, and 8 bases lay outside the gene matches. This CDR3 region has 16 residues.

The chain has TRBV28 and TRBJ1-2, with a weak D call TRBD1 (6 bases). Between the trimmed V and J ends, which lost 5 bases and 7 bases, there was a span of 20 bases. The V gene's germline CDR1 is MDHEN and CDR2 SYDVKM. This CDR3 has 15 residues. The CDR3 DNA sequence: TGTGCCAGCAGTACCCAAGGGGGTCAAGGGCTTGGCTACACCTTC. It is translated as CASSTQGGQGLGYTF.

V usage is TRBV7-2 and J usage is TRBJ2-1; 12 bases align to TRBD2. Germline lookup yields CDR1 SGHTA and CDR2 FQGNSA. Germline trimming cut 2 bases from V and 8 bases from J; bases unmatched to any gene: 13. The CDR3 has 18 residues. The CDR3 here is CASSLLSRRLAGVHEQFF. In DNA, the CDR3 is TGTGCCAGCAGCTTACTATCTCGCCGACTAGCGGGAGTGCATGAGCAGTTCTTC.

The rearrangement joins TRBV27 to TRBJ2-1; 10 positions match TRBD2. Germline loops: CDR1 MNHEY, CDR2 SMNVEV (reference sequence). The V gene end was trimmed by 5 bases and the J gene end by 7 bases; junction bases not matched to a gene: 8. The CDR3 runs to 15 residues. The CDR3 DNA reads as TGTGCCAGCAGTCAAAGCGGGGGGGATTGGAATGAGCAGTTCTTC. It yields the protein CASSQSGGDWNEQFF.

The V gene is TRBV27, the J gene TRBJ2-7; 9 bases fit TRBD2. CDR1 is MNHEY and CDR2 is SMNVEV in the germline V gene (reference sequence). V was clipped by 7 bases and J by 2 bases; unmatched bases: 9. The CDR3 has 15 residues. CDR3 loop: CASNSGLARTYEQYF. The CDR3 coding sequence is TGTGCCAGCAATTCGGGACTAGCTAGAACCTACGAGCAGTACTTC.

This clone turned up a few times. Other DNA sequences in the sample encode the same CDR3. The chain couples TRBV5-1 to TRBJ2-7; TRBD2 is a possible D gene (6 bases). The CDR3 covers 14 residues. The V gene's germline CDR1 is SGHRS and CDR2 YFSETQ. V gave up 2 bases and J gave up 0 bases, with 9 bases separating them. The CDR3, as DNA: TGCGCCAGCAGCTTCGGAGGGAGCTCCTACGAGCAGTACTTC. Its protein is CASSFGGSSYEQYF.

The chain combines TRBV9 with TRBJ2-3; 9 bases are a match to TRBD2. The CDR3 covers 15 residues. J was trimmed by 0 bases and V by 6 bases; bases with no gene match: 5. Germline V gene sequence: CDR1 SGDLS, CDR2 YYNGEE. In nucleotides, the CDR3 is TGTGCCAGCACCATACTAGCGGGCAGCACAGATACGCAGTATTTT. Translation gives CASTILAGSTDTQYF.

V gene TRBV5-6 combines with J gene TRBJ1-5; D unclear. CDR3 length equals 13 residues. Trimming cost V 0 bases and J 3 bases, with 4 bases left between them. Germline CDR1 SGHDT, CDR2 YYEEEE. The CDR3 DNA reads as TGTGCCAGCAGCTTGGCCAACAATCAGCCCCAGCATTTT. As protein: CASSLANNQPQHF.

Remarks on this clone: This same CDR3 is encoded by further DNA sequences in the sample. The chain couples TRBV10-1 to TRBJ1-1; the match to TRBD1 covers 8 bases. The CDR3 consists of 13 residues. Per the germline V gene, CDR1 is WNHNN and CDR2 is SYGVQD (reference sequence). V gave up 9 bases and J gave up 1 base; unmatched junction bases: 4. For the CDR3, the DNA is TGCGCCAGTTCGGACAGGGAGAACACTGAAGCTTTCTTT. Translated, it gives CASSDRENTEAFF.

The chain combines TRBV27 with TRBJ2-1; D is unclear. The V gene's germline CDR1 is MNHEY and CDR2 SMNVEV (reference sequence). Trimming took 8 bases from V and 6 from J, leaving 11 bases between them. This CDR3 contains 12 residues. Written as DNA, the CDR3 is TGTGCCAGCTCCTCCCCCTCCAATGAGCAGTTCTTC. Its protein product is CASSSPSNEQFF.

The CDR3 protein is CASNRTPQETQYF. The DNA of the CDR3 is TGCGCCAGTAACCGGACACCCCAAGAGACCCAGTACTTC. The chain couples TRBV5-1 to TRBJ2-5, with D maybe TRBD1 (5 bases). The V end lost 8 bases, the J end lost 1 base, and 12 bases lay between the germline ends. CDR3 length: 13 amino acids. Germline-derived CDR1 and CDR2 are SGHRS and YFSETQ.

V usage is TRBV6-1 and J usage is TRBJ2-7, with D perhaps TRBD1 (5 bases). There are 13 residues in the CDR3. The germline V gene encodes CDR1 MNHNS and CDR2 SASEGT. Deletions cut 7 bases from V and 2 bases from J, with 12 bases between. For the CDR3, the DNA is TGTGCCAGCACGCTCAGGGATACCTACGAGCAGTACTTC. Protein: CASTLRDTYEQYF.

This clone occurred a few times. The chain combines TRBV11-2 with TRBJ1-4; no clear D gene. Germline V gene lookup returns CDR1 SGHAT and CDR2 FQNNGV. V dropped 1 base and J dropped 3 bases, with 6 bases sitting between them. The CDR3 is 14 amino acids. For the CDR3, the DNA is TGTGCCAGCAGCTTAGGACTCCCTAATGAAAAACTGTTTTTT. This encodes CASSLGLPNEKLFF.

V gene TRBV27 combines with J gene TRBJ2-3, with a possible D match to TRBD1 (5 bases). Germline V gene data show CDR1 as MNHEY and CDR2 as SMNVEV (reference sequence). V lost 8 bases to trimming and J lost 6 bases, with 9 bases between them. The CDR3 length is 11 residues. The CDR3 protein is CASSGYDTQYF. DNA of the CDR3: TGTGCCAGCTCAGGGTACGATACGCAGTATTTT.

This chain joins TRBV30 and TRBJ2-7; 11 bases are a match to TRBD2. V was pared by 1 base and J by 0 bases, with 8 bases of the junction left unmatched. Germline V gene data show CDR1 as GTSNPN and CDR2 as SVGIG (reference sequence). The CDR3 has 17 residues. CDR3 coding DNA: TGTGCCTGGAGTGACGGACTAGCGGGCCGAAGCTCCTACGAGCAGTACTTC. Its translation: CAWSDGLAGRSSYEQYF.

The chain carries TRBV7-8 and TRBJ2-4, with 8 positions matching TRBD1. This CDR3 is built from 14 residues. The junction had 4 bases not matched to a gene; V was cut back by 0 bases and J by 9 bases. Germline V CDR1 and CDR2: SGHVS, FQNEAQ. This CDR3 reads CASSLAPGGGIQYF. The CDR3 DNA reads TGTGCCAGCAGCTTAGCGCCAGGGGGCGGCATTCAGTACTTC.

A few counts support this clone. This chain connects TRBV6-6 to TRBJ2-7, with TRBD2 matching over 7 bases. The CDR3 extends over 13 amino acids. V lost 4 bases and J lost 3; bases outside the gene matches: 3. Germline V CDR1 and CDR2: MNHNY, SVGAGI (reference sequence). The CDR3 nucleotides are TGTGCCAGCAGTTGGGAGGGCCGCTACGAGCAGTACTTC. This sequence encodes CASSWEGRYEQYF.

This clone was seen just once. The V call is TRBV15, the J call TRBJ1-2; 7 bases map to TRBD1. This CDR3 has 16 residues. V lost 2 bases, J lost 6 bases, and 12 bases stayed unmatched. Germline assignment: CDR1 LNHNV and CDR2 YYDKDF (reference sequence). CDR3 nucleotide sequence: TGTGCCACCAGCAGAAGAGAAAGCAGGGGGTGGCATGGCTACACCTTC. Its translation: CATSRRESRGWHGYTF.

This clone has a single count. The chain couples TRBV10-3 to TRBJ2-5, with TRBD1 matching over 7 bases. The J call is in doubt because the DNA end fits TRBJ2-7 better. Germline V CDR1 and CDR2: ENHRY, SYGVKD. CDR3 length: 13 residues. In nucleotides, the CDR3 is TGTGCCATCAGAGGGACAGCGACCTACGAGCAGTACTTC. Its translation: CAIRGTATYEQYF.

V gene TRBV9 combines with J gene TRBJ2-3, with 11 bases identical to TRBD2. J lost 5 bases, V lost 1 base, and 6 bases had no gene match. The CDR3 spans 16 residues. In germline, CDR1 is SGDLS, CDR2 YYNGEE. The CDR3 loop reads CASSVTSGRGRDTQYF. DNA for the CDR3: TGTGCCAGCAGCGTAACTAGCGGGAGAGGAAGAGATACGCAGTATTTT.